This T cell receptor (beta chain) was captured in a study of patients and donors after allogeneic stem cell transplantation. TCRdb reprocessed the RT-PCR reads with MiXCR, giving one entry per CDR3 protein. The repertoire holds over 350,000 distinct CDR3 sequences, with about a sixth as singletons. The V gene's germline CDR1 is MNHEY and CDR2 SVGEGT. Trimming removed 2 bases from V and 2 bases from J, with 13 bases in between. The CDR3 has 15 residues. The J gene is TRBJ2-7, the V gene TRBV6-2 or TRBV6-3; no firm D call. This clonotype was obtained from a human donor who was either an allogeneic HSCT recipient or a stem cell or donor lymphocyte infusion donor (not recorded which). It is not recorded whose cells these are; they may come from a transplant donor. The sequencing sample was made of blood, either unsorted or a sorted T cell fraction (not recorded which). DNA for the CDR3: TGTGCCAGCAGTTACCGGACGGGCAGAACCTACGAGCAGTACTTC. This sequence encodes CASSYRTGRTYEQYF.